These T cell receptor beta chains were read from a single sample in a study of blood T cell repertoires in COVID-19. Using immunoSEQ multiplex PCR, the repertoire was profiled, and TCRdb retains in-frame clones only, with some absent. This table holds around 150,000 clones, 80% found once. Sample: PBMCs or T cells enriched from blood (not recorded which). These receptors were obtained from a woman aged 60-75 years who had recovered from COVID-19. Both conserved end residues are part of each CDR3. The D gene is left open where the match is weak. Not every row has a clone size; where given, it reads once, few, many or a size class.

>-|TRBD2|TRBV19|TRBJ2-5
TGTGCCAGTAGTATCGGGGCTAGCGGGGGAGGAGAGACCCAGTACTTC
CASSIGASGGGETQYF
>few|TRBD2|TRBV6-4|TRBJ2-1
TGTGCCAGCAGTGAAGGCGGGGGGGCCGGTACCCATGAGCAGTTCTTC
CASSEGGGAGTHEQFF
>-|TRBD1|TRBV5-1|TRBJ2-7
TGCGCCAGCAACACACCAACCGGGACAGGCCCCTCCTACGAGCAGTACTTC
CASNTPTGTGPSYEQYF
>once|-|TRBV21-1|TRBJ2-7
TGTGCCAGCAGCACCCGCCGGGACAGGACCTTTGACGAGCAGTACTTC
CASSTRRDRTFDEQYF
>few|-|TRBV2|TRBJ1-1
TGTGCCAGCTCATTGGACAGAAGCGCTGAAGCTTTCTTT
CASSLDRSAEAFF
>-|-|TRBV10-3|TRBJ1-1
TGTGCCATCAGTGAGTCGCCTGGGGGGAGGATGAACACTGAAGCTTTCTTT
CAISESPGGRMNTEAFF
>-|-|TRBV5-1|TRBJ1-5
TGCGCCAGCAGCCACCCAGGGCCTAGCAATCAGCCCCAGCATTTT
CASSHPGPSNQPQHF
>once|-|TRBV6-1|TRBJ2-5
TGTGCCAGCAGTGAAGTTGAAGGGAGGAGGGCCCAGTACTTC
CASSEVEGRRAQYF
>few|-|TRBV6-5|TRBJ1-1
TGTGCCAGCAGTTGGACAGCGGAGGTCACTGAAGCTTTCTTT
CASSWTAEVTEAFF
>-|TRBD2|TRBV19|TRBJ2-5
TGTGCCAGCACTAGCGGAGGAGAGACCCAGTACTTC
CASTSGGETQYF
>-|-|TRBV19|TRBJ1-6
TGTGCCAGTAGTACCCCCCACAGGGAAGCGACACCCCTCCACTTT
CASSTPHREATPLHF
>few|-|TRBV5-8|TRBJ2-1
TGTGCCAGCAGCCCTGACCGGGACACAGCCTACAATGAGCAGTTCTTC
CASSPDRDTAYNEQFF
>few|-|TRBV19|TRBJ1-4
TGTGCCAGTAGTATAAACAAGTATAATGAAAAACTGTTTTTT
CASSINKYNEKLFF
>-|-|TRBV5-4|TRBJ2-7
TGTGCCAGCAGCCGAGACGGCGGCTACGAGCAGTACTTC
CASSRDGGYEQYF
>-|TRBD2|TRBV7-9|TRBJ2-3
TGTGCCAGCAGCTCGCCAGGACTAGCGGGGAATGATTGGACAGATACGCAGTATTTT
CASSSPGLAGNDWTDTQYF
>-|-|TRBV3-1/TRBV3-2|TRBJ2-5
TGTGCCAGCAGCCCGACCGGGACTGGAGAGACCCAGTACTTC
CASSPTGTGETQYF
>-|-|TRBV7-8|TRBJ1-1
TGTGCCAGCAACCGAGAGATGGCGAACACTGAAGCTTTCTTT
CASNREMANTEAFF
>-|-|TRBV9|TRBJ2-2
TGTGCCAGCAGCGACTCGGGGTACACCGGGGAGCTGTTTTTT
CASSDSGYTGELFF
>-|-|TRBV7-2|TRBJ1-5
TGTGCCAGCAGCGTACAGGGCGGGAGTCAGCCCCAGCATTTT
CASSVQGGSQPQHF
>-|-|TRBV14|TRBJ1-1
TGTGCCAGCAGCCAAAACCAGGGGCTGGCCACTGAAGCTTTCTTT
CASSQNQGLATEAFF
>-|-|TRBV4-1|TRBJ2-3
-
CASSQAERVGLGNF
>-|-|TRBV30|TRBJ1-1
TGTGCCTGGAGTGGGCCCCCCTGGACAGTCATGAACACTGAAGCTTTCTTT
CAWSGPPWTVMNTEAFF
>-|-|TRBV12-3/TRBV12-4|TRBJ1-1
TGTGCCAGCAGTTTAAGCCCGAACACTGAAGCTTTCTTT
CASSLSPNTEAFF
>-|TRBD2|TRBV2|TRBJ2-2
TGTGCCAGCCGGGACTACAACACCGGGGAGCTGTTTTTT
CASRDYNTGELFF